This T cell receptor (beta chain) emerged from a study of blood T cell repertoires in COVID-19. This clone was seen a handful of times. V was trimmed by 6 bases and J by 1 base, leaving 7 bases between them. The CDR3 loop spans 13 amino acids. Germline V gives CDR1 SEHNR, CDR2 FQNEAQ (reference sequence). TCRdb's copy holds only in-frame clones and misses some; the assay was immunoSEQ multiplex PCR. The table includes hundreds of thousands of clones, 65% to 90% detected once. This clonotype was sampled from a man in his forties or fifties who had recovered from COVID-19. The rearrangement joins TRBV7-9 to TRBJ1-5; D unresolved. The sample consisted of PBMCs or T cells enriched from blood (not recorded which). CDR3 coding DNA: TGTGCCAGCAGAAGACTCAGCAATCAGCCCCAGCATTTT. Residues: CASRRLSNQPQHF. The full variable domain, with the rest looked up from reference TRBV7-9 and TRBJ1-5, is DTGVSQNPRHKITKRGQNVTFRCDPISEHNRLYWYRQTLGQGPEFLTYFQNEAQLEKSRLLSDRFSAERPKGSFSTLEIQRTEQGDSAMYLCASRRLSNQPQHFGDGTRLSIL.